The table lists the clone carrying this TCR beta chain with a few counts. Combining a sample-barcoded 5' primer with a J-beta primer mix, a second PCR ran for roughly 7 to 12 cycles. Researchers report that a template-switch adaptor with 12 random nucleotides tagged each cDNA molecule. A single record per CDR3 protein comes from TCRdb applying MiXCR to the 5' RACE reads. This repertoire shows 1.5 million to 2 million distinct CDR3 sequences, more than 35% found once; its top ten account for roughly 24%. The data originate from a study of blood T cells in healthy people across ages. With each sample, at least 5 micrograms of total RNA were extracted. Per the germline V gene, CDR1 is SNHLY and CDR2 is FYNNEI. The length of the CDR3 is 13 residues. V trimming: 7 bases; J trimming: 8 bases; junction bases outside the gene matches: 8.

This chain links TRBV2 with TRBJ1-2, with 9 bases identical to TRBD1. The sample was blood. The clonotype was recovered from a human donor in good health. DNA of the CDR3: TGTGCCAGCATATCCACGGGACAGGGAGGCTACACCTTC. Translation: CASISTGQGGYTF.